The 32 T cell receptor beta chains below all came from one sample that was sequenced in a study of T cells in Graves' hyperthyroidism and ophthalmopathy. Amplification targeted TCR beta CDR3 regions from RNA transcripts. First-round RT-PCR targeting the TCR CDR3 was performed with the HTBI primer set. A single record per CDR3 protein comes from TCRdb applying MiXCR to the multiplex PCR reads. The table includes 560,000 or so distinct CDR3 sequences, just under 20% detected once. Sequenced input: blood. These receptors originate from a man in his forties with Graves' ophthalmopathy.

This chain connects TRBV6-1 to TRBJ1-1, with no clear D. Germline loops: CDR1 MNHNS, CDR2 SASEGT. This CDR3 comprises 14 residues. Trimming stripped 8 bases from V and 3 bases from J, with 16 bases between. CDR3 sequence: CASWEGGFYTEAFF. The CDR3 DNA is TGTGCCAGCTGGGAGGGCGGCTTTTACACTGAAGCTTTCTTT.

This clonotype appeared a few times. This chain uses TRBV9 with TRBJ2-3; 14 positions match TRBD2. CDR1 is SGDLS, CDR2 YYNGEE, per germline. CDR3 size: 18 residues. Trimming took 0 bases from V and 4 from J; bases not matched to a gene: 7. The DNA for the CDR3 is TGTGCCAGCAGCGTAGCCGATGGGACTAGCGGGAGCCCAGATACGCAGTATTTT. This gives the protein CASSVADGTSGSPDTQYF.

This chain uses TRBV9 with TRBJ2-7, with D possibly matching TRBD2 (5 bases). The CDR3 totals 14 residues. Germline lookup yields CDR1 SGDLS and CDR2 YYNGEE. Trimming cost V 4 bases and J 3 bases, with 14 bases left between them. Here the CDR3 reads CASSPGDPRYEQYF. CDR3 DNA: TGTGCCAGCAGCCCCGGGGATCCCCGCTACGAGCAGTACTTC. The entire variable domain, with the rest obtained from reference TRBV9 and TRBJ2-7, is as follows: DSGVTQTPKHLITATGQRVTLRCSPRSGDLSVYWYQQSLDQGLQFLIQYYNGEERAKGNILERFSAQQFPDLHSELNLSSLELGDSALYFCASSPGDPRYEQYFGPGTRLTVT.

This chain links TRBV9 with TRBJ2-2; 9 nucleotides agree with TRBD2. The CDR3 covers 17 residues. The ends lost 2 bases at V and 3 bases at J; junction bases unmatched: 8. CDR1 and CDR2 (germline): SGDLS, YYNGEE. The CDR3 here is CASSVVAGTSYTGELFF. In DNA form, the CDR3 reads TGTGCCAGCAGCGTTGTCGCCGGGACTAGCTACACCGGGGAGCTGTTTTTT.

The J gene is TRBJ2-5, the V gene TRBV3-1; D not resolved. The CDR3 loop spans 12 amino acids. V lost 4 bases and J 2 bases, leaving 5 bases between the germline ends. Germline CDR1 and CDR2: LGHDT and YNNKEL (reference sequence). CDR3 region: CASSRMQETQYF. In DNA, the CDR3 is TGTGCCAGCAGCCGCATGCAAGAGACCCAGTACTTC.

This clonotype has a count of ten or more. This chain links TRBV10-3 with TRBJ2-3; 8 bases are shared with TRBD2. CDR3 size: 15 residues. Losses at the gene ends were 2 bases for V and 0 bases for J; bases not matched to a gene: 1. The germline CDR1 and CDR2 sequences are ENHRY and SYGVKD. The CDR3 loop is CAISEGLASTDTQYF. Written as DNA, the CDR3 is TGTGCCATCAGTGAGGGACTAGCTAGCACAGATACGCAGTATTTT.

The chain joins TRBV27 to TRBJ1-6; no reliable D call. Germline CDR1 and CDR2: MNHEY and SMNVEV (reference sequence). The CDR3 contains 14 residues. V was pared by 3 bases and J by 1 base, with 4 bases between. In DNA form, the CDR3 reads TGTGCCAGCAGTTTTAGATCCTATAATTCACCCCTCCACTTT. Its protein product is CASSFRSYNSPLHF.

The V gene is TRBV29-1, the J gene TRBJ1-1; unclear D gene. V was shortened by 8 bases and J by 8 bases, with 21 bases between the two germline ends. Germline-derived CDR1 and CDR2 are SQVTM and ANQGSEA. The CDR3 runs 13 residues. CDR3 loop: CSIVLEGSGEAFF. CDR3 bases: TGCAGCATTGTGTTGGAGGGTTCGGGAGAAGCTTTCTTT. Looking up the rest from reference TRBV29-1 and TRBJ1-1 gives the full variable domain: SAVISQKPSRDICQRGTSLTIQCQVDSQVTMMFWYRQQPGQSLTLIATANQGSEATYESGFVIDKFPISRPNLTFSTLTVSNMSPEDSSIYLCSIVLEGSGEAFFGQGTRLTVV.

This clonotype occurred a few times. This chain links TRBV27 with TRBJ2-7; D gene ambiguous. This CDR3 region has 15 residues. V was trimmed by 3 bases and J by 0 bases, leaving 12 bases between them. Germline values: CDR1 MNHEY, CDR2 SMNVEV (reference sequence). Written as DNA, the CDR3 is TGTGCCAGCAGTTTTTCACTCGACAACTCCTACGAGCAGTACTTC. Protein sequence: CASSFSLDNSYEQYF.

This clonotype was seen a handful of times. A much larger clone is a single base away; this may be a read error. The chain employs TRBV11-1 and TRBJ2-1; 12 bases match TRBD2. The junction had 6 bases not matched to a gene; V was cut back by 1 base and J by 8 bases. The CDR3 is 16 residues long. CDR1 is SGHAT and CDR2 is FQDESV in the germline V gene (reference sequence). As DNA, the CDR3 is TGTGCCAGCAGCTTAGTGACTAGCGGGAGAGGGCATGAGCAGTTCTTC. Translation gives CASSLVTSGRGHEQFF.

There are a few counts of this clonotype. This sequence joins TRBV28 and TRBJ2-2; weak D call: TRBD2 (5 bases). V lost 8 bases and J 6 bases, leaving 13 bases between the germline ends. This CDR3 has 13 residues. Germline CDR1 is MDHEN and CDR2 is SYDVKM. The CDR3 loop is CASPSTRSGELFF. The CDR3 coding sequence is TGTGCCAGCCCCTCCACTAGGTCCGGGGAGCTGTTTTTT.

This clonotype appeared a few times. The rearrangement uses TRBV15 and TRBJ1-4; the D gene is possibly TRBD1 (6 bases). CDR3 size: 16 residues. V lost 3 bases, J lost 5 bases, and 16 bases lay in between. The V gene's germline CDR1 is LNHNV and CDR2 YYDKDF (reference sequence). CDR3 bases: TGTGCCACCAGCAGTCGTCCGGACAGAGAAAATGAAAAACTGTTTTTT. Its protein product is CATSSRPDRENEKLFF.

The chain couples TRBV6-1 to TRBJ1-5; 8 bases agree with TRBD1. V trimming: 7 bases; J trimming: 1 base; junction bases outside the gene matches: 6. Germline V gives CDR1 MNHNS, CDR2 SASEGT. The CDR3 contains 15 residues. The CDR3 DNA reads TGTGCCAGCACCCGCCGGGACAGGAGCAATCAGCCCCAGCATTTT. It encodes CASTRRDRSNQPQHF.

The CDR3 nucleotides are TGCAGTGCTAGAACGGTCCAGACGAACACTGAAGCTTTCTTT. This encodes CSARTVQTNTEAFF. The rearrangement links TRBV20-1 to TRBJ1-1; D unresolved. This CDR3 is 14 amino acids long. The germline gives CDR1 DFQATT, CDR2 SNEGSKA (reference sequence). V shed 2 bases and J shed 1 base, with 11 bases lying between them.

In this sample, this clonotype turned up many times. One end of the junction fails to match germline, which may point to a read error. This sequence joins TRBV7-7 and TRBJ2-1, with D possibly TRBD1 on 5 matching bases. The CDR3 is made up of 12 amino acids. CDR1 is SSHAT, CDR2 FNYEAQ, per germline (reference sequence). The CDR3 sequence: CASSSDPGEQFF. The CDR3 nucleotides read TGTGCTAGCAGCAGCGACCCAGGGGAGCAGTTCTTC.

This sequence joins TRBV7-9 and TRBJ2-2; 8 bases are a match to TRBD1. J was trimmed by 7 bases and V by 7 bases; bases with no gene match: 8. Germline V lookup: CDR1 SEHNR, CDR2 FQNEAQ (reference sequence). The CDR3 has 14 residues. CDR3 protein: CASNKDRVLGELFF. The CDR3 DNA reads as TGTGCCAGCAACAAGGACAGGGTACTCGGGGAGCTGTTTTTT.

For this clonotype: A much larger clonotype is one base distant, so this may be a read error. The chain joins TRBV11-2 to TRBJ2-1; perhaps TRBD2 as D (5 bases). This CDR3 is built from 14 residues. Germline CDR1 SGHAT, CDR2 FQNNGV. Deletions cut 0 bases from V and 8 bases from J, with 11 bases between. CDR3 sequence: CASSLDLEGYEQFF. The CDR3 DNA reads TGTGCCAGCAGCTTAGATCTCGAGGGCTATGAGCAGTTCTTC. Full variable domain (rest looked up from reference TRBV11-2 and TRBJ2-1): EAGVAQSPRYKIIEKRQSVAFWCNPISGHATLYWYQQILGQGPKLLIQFQNNGVVDDSQLPKDRFSAERLKGVDSTLKIQPAKLEDSAVYLCASSLDLEGYEQFFGPGTRLTVL.

In its sample, this clonotype is large. The chain uses TRBV9 and TRBJ2-1, with TRBD1 matching over 11 bases. The length of the CDR3 is 17 residues. V shed 3 bases, J shed 0 bases, and the junction held 5 bases outside the gene matches. CDR1 SGDLS and CDR2 YYNGEE come from the germline V gene. This CDR3 reads CASSAGDRGVSYNEQFF. The CDR3 DNA follows: TGTGCCAGCAGCGCTGGGGACAGGGGGGTCTCCTACAATGAGCAGTTCTTC.

The chain joins TRBV19 to TRBJ2-7; TRBD1 is a possible D gene (5 bases). This CDR3 is 14 amino acids long. Germline V lookup: CDR1 LNHDA, CDR2 SQIVND (reference sequence). With 5 bases removed from V and 3 bases from J, the gap between germline ends came to 14 bases. CDR3 bases: TGTGCCAGTAGTTGGTCGGACACCAACTACGAGCAGTACTTC. The encoded protein is CASSWSDTNYEQYF.

The gene calls are TRBV19 and TRBJ2-7; 7 nucleotides match TRBD1. V lost 2 bases, J lost 2 bases, and 3 bases stayed unmatched. The CDR3 runs 14 residues. Germline CDR1 is LNHDA and CDR2 is SQIVND (reference sequence). As DNA, the CDR3 is TGTGCCAGTAGTATAAGGGACAGCACCTACGAGCAGTACTTC. Translating gives CASSIRDSTYEQYF.

The rearrangement joins TRBV7-2 to TRBJ1-1, with 10 bases lining up with TRBD1. V lost 5 bases to trimming and J lost 2 bases; unmatched junction nucleotides: 8. Germline assignment: CDR1 SGHTA and CDR2 FQGNSA. The CDR3 is made up of 16 amino acids. The CDR3 sequence is CASSLSGTGVNTEAFF. The CDR3 DNA reads as TGTGCCAGCAGCCTATCCGGGACAGGGGTAAACACTGAAGCTTTCTTT.

This clonotype was detected many times. The chain joins TRBV7-9 to TRBJ2-1; D might be TRBD1 or TRBD2, each matching 5 bases. The germline V gene has CDR1 SEHNR and CDR2 FQNEAQ (reference sequence). This CDR3 has 15 residues. Trimming stripped 3 bases from V and 4 bases from J, with 13 bases between. The CDR3 DNA sequence: TGTGCCAGCAGCTTTGGGACCACGATGTACAATGAGCAGTTCTTC. It is translated as CASSFGTTMYNEQFF.

As DNA, the CDR3 is TGTGCCACCGGGGGACAGGGATATGGCTACACCTTC. Amino acids: CATGGQGYGYTF. The chain recombines TRBV10-3 with TRBJ1-2; TRBD1 matches at 9 bases. Germline V gives CDR1 ENHRY, CDR2 SYGVKD. V was pared by 10 bases and J by 5 bases, with 5 bases of the junction left unmatched. The CDR3 totals 12 residues.

This clonotype was recorded at least ten times. The V call is TRBV12-3 or TRBV12-4, the J call TRBJ1-1, with D perhaps matching TRBD1 (6 bases). Trimming removed 3 bases from V and 8 bases from J, with 13 bases in between. The CDR3 consists of 13 residues. CDR3 sequence (DNA): TGTGCCAGCAGTTTGGTGGGGGGCCCAGAAGCTTTCTTT. Translated: CASSLVGGPEAFF.

This clonotype was counted between two and nine times. The V gene is TRBV7-6, the J gene TRBJ2-1; 12 bases line up with TRBD2. The V segment lost 1 base and the J segment 10 bases; nucleotides outside the gene matches: 11. The V gene's germline CDR1 is SGHVS and CDR2 FNYEAQ. The CDR3 contains 17 residues. CDR3 loop: CASSLGTGTSGFEEQFF. In DNA form, the CDR3 reads TGTGCCAGCAGCTTAGGGACCGGGACTAGCGGGTTCGAGGAGCAGTTCTTC.

This sequence joins TRBV5-5 and TRBJ2-1; TRBD1 is a possible D gene (5 bases). Germline V gene lookup returns CDR1 SGHKS and CDR2 YYEKEE (reference sequence). V lost 6 bases, J lost 5 bases, and 12 bases lay in between. This CDR3 contains 13 residues. DNA of the CDR3: TGTGCCAGCACCATAGTGGGGCACAATGAGCAGTTCTTC. It codes for CASTIVGHNEQFF.

This clonotype was seen many times. The V gene is TRBV18, the J gene TRBJ2-3; D ambiguous. The CDR3 consists of 16 residues. V lost 0 bases to trimming and J lost 2 bases, with 12 bases between them. CDR1 KGHSH and CDR2 LQKENI come from the germline V gene. This CDR3 is CASSPPPAIFTDTQYF. For the CDR3, the DNA is TGTGCCAGCTCACCACCTCCAGCTATTTTCACAGATACGCAGTATTTT.

There are many counts of this clonotype. The chain combines TRBV7-8 with TRBJ2-7; 9 nucleotides align to TRBD2. The trim removed 2 bases at V and 4 bases at J, leaving 12 bases unmatched. The length of the CDR3 is 17 residues. Germline V gene lookup returns CDR1 SGHVS and CDR2 FQNEAQ. Here the CDR3 reads CASSLWGGAGGLYEQYF. For the CDR3, the DNA is TGTGCCAGCAGCTTATGGGGTGGAGCGGGGGGACTTTACGAGCAGTACTTC. The whole variable domain, remainder taken from reference TRBV7-8 and TRBJ2-7, is GAGVSQSPRYKVAKRGQDVALRCDPISGHVSLFWYQQALGQGPEFLTYFQNEAQLDKSGLPSDRFFAERPEGSVSTLKIQRTQQEDSAVYLCASSLWGGAGGLYEQYFGPGTRLTVT.

This clonotype was observed many times. The chain has TRBV12-3 or TRBV12-4 and TRBJ1-2, with D hard to call. The CDR3 sequence is 12 residues long. V lost 1 base and J 3 bases, leaving 3 bases between the germline ends. The CDR3 nucleotides are TGTGCCAGCAGTTTAGTACACTATGGCTACACCTTC. Protein: CASSLVHYGYTF.

V is TRBV7-9 and J is TRBJ2-1, with 7 bases matching TRBD2. With 5 bases clipped from V and 7 bases from J, the junction kept 11 bases outside the gene matches. The CDR3 is 15 residues long. Germline V gives CDR1 SEHNR, CDR2 FQNEAQ (reference sequence). The CDR3: CASSPPGTTRNEQFF. Written as DNA, the CDR3 is TGTGCCAGCAGCCCCCCCGGGACTACGCGAAATGAGCAGTTCTTC.

This clonotype has ten or more counts. The V gene is TRBV18, the J gene TRBJ2-7; weak D call: TRBD1 (5 bases). This CDR3 region has 17 residues. CDR1 KGHSH and CDR2 LQKENI come from the germline V gene. Trimming removed 6 bases from V and 0 bases from J, with 21 bases in between. In DNA form, the CDR3 reads TGTGCCAGCTCTCTCAGGAGCCCACCGGACATCTCCTACGAGCAGTACTTC. This encodes CASSLRSPPDISYEQYF.

This clonotype was detected only a few times. V and J are TRBV3-1 and TRBJ2-2; the match to TRBD2 covers 10 bases. The CDR3 consists of 16 residues. Germline V gives CDR1 LGHDT, CDR2 YNNKEL (reference sequence). V lost 4 bases to trimming and J lost 6 bases; unmatched junction nucleotides: 8. The CDR3 DNA sequence: TGTGCCAGCAGCCGAGCGGGGGGGCGCCTCTCCGGGGAGCTGTTTTTT. Translation gives CASSRAGGRLSGELFF.